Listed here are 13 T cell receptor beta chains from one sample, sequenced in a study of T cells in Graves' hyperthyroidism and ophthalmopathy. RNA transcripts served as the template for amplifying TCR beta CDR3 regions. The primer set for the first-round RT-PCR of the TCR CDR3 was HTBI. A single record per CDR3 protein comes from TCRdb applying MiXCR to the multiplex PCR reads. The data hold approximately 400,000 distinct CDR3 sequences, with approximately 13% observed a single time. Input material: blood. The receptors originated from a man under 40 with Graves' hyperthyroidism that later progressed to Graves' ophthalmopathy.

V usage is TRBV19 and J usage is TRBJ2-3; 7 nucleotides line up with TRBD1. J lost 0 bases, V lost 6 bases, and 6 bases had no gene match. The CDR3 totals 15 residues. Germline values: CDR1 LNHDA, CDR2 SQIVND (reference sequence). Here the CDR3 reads CASSTGQISTDTQYF. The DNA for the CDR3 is TGTGCCAGTAGCACGGGACAGATTAGCACAGATACGCAGTATTTT.

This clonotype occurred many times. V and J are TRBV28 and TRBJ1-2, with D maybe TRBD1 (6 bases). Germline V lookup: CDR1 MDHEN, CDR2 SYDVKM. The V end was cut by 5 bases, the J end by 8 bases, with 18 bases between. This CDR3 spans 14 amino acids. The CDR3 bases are TGTGCCAGCAGTCCCCAGGGGCCAGGGTACGGCTACACCTTC. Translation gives CASSPQGPGYGYTF.

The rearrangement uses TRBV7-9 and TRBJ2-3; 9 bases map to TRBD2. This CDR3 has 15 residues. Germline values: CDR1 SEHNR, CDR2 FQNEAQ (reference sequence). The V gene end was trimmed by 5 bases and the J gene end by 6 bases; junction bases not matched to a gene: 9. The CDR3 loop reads CASSPSGERADTQYF. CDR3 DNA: TGTGCCAGCAGCCCTAGCGGGGAACGGGCGGATACGCAGTATTTT.

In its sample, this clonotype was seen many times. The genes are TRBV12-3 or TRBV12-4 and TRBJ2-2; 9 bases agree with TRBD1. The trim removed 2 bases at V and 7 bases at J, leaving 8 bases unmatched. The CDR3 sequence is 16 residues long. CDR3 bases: TGTGCCAGCAGTTTAACGGGCTGGACAGGGGACGGGGAGCTGTTTTTT. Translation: CASSLTGWTGDGELFF.

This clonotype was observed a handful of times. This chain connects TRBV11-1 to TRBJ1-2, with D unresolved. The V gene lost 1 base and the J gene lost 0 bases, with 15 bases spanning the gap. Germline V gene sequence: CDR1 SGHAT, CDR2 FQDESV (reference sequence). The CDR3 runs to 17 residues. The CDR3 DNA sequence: TGTGCCAGCAGCTTAGGACAAGGCCTATTGACTAACTATGGCTACACCTTC. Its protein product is CASSLGQGLLTNYGYTF.

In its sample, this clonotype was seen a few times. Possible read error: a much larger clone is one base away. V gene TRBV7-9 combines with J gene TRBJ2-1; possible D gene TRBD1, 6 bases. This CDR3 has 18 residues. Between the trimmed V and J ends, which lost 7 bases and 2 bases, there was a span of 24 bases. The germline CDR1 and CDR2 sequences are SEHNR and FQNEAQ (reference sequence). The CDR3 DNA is TGTGCCAGCATTCCACCCAGTACAGGGCCTCGCCCCTACAATGAGCAGTTCTTC. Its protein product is CASIPPSTGPRPYNEQFF. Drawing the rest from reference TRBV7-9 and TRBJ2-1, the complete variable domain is DTGVSQNPRHKITKRGQNVTFRCDPISEHNRLYWYRQTLGQGPEFLTYFQNEAQLEKSRLLSDRFSAERPKGSFSTLEIQRTEQGDSAMYLCASIPPSTGPRPYNEQFFGPGTRLTVL.

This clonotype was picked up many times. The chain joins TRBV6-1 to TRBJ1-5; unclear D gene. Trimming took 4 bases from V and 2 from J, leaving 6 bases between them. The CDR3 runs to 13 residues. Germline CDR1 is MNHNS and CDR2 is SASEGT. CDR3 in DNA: TGTGCCAGCAGTGTGTGGCGCAATCAGCCCCAGCATTTT. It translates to CASSVWRNQPQHF.

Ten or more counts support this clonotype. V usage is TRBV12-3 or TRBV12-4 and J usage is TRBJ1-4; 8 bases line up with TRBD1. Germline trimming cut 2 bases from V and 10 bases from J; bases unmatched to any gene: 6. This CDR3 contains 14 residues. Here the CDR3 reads CASSLQGARGKLFF. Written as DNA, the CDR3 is TGTGCCAGCAGTTTACAGGGGGCGCGAGGAAAACTGTTTTTT.

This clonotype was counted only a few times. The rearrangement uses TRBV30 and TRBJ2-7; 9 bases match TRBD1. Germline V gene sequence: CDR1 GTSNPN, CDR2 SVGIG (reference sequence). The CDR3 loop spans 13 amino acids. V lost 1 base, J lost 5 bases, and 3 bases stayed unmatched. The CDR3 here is CAWSGGQGNEQYF. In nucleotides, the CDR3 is TGTGCCTGGAGTGGGGGACAGGGAAACGAGCAGTACTTC.

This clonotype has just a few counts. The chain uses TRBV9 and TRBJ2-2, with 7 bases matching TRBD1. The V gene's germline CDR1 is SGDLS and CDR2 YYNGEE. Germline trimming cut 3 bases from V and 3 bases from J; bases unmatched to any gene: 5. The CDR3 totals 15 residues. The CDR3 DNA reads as TGTGCCAGCAGCGAGACAGGGATGGACACCGGGGAGCTGTTTTTT. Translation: CASSETGMDTGELFF.

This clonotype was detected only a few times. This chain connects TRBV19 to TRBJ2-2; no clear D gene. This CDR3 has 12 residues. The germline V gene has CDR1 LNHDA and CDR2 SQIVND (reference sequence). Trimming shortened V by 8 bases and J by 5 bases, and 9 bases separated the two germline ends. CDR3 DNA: TGTGCCAGTGCTGGACCTACCGGGGAGCTGTTTTTT. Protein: CASAGPTGELFF.

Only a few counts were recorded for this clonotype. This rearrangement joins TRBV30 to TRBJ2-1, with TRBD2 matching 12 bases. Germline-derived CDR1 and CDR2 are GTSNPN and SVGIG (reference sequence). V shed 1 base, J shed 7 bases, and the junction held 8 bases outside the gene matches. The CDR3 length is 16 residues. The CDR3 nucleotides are TGTGCCTGGAGTGACCTAGCGGGGGGGTTTTGGAATGAGCAGTTCTTC. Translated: CAWSDLAGGFWNEQFF.

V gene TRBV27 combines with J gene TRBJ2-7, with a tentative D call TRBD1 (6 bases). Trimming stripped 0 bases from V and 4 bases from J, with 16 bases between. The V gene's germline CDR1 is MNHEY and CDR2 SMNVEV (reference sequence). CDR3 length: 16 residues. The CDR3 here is CASSLSLLQGRYEQYF. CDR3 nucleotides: TGTGCCAGCAGTTTATCTTTGTTGCAGGGGCGGTACGAGCAGTACTTC.